The 2 T cell receptor beta chains below come from one sample, sequenced in a study of shared clonotypes between healthy human individuals. Produced via immunoSEQ multiplex PCR; TCRdb's table is partial and in-frame only. The table lists nearly 500,000 clones, around 80% of them singletons. Sequences were obtained from PBMCs. Source of these receptors: a woman aged 40 to 50 in good health. Some clones in this sample may be carry-over from other donors' samples.

This chain joins TRBV28 and TRBJ2-7; no clear D gene. The CDR3 contains 12 residues. The V gene's germline CDR1 is MDHEN and CDR2 SYDVKM. The ends were cut back, 6 bases at V and 6 bases at J, with 12 bases in the middle. The CDR3 DNA is TGTGCCAGCAGCCCCGCCCTTTTCGAGCAGTACTTC. Amino acid sequence: CASSPALFEQYF.

This clone was seen once. The rearrangement joins TRBV5-4 to TRBJ2-7; no clear D. V shed 2 bases and J shed 3 bases, with 12 bases lying between them. The germline V gene encodes CDR1 SGHNT and CDR2 YYREEE (reference sequence). CDR3 length equals 14 residues. This CDR3 is CASSLVGQNYEQYF. The CDR3, as DNA: TGTGCCAGCAGCTTAGTTGGGCAAAACTACGAGCAGTACTTC.